The source of this T cell receptor (beta chain) is a study of CD8 T cells in Susac syndrome. The sequenced target, TCR beta, came from blood CD8+ and CD4+ T cells. Controls were drawn from healthy donors and were matched for age and sex. In contrast to the negatively isolated CD8+ and CD4+ T cells, TEMRA cells were FACS-enriched. In this sample, this clonotype turned up once. Random-hexamer reverse transcription was applied to roughly 0.5 to 1 ug RNA. The authors amplified TCR beta CDR3 across 54 Vbeta and 13 Jbeta using immunoSEQ multiplex PCR. TCRdb reanalysed the immunoSEQ multiplex PCR reads using MiXCR and keeps one entry per CDR3 protein. The sample includes about 190,000 distinct CDR3 sequences, roughly 96% of them seen just once. Germline V gene sequence: CDR1 DFQATT, CDR2 SNEGSKA (reference sequence). The ends were cut back, 6 bases at V and 6 bases at J, with 20 bases in the middle. The CDR3 is 14 residues long.

This chain connects TRBV20-1 to TRBJ1-2, with D hard to call. The source of this sequence is a human donor in good health. Specimen: CD4+ T cells from PBMCs. CDR3 amino acids: CSAEPSDPQNGYTF. The DNA for the CDR3 is TGCAGTGCCGAGCCCTCTGATCCCCAAAATGGCTACACCTTC.